Shown below are 14 T cell receptor beta chains from a single sample sequenced in a study of brain T cells in children with intractable seizures. The sample's time point: blood from clinic visit 5 months post-surgery; TSC patient then seizure free. Data came from immunoSEQ multiplex PCR; TCRdb stores just in-frame clones and leaves some out. The data show hundreds of thousands of clones, with approximately 93% seen just once and roughly 6% held by the top ten. Source: peripheral blood, taken roughly 5 months after surgery. All receptors derive from a boy under two years old with tuberous sclerosis and intractable seizures.

The gene calls are TRBV4-1 and TRBJ2-3, with D possibly being TRBD1 (6 bases). Trimming removed 4 bases at V and 1 base at J, with 12 bases between. CDR3 length: 15 amino acids. CDR1 and CDR2 from the germline V gene are MGHRA and YSYEKL. CDR3 protein: CASSLEGQRTDTQYF. The CDR3 DNA is TGCGCCAGCAGCCTTGAAGGACAGCGCACAGATACGCAGTATTTT.

The rearrangement links TRBV4-1 to TRBJ1-6, with D possibly matching TRBD1 (5 bases). This CDR3 is built from 16 residues. V was cut by 4 bases and J by 7 bases, with 17 bases left in between. Germline-derived CDR1 and CDR2 are MGHRA and YSYEKL. The CDR3 bases are TGCGCCAGCAGCCCAACCGGGACGGAGAAAAATTCACCCCTCCACTTT. This encodes CASSPTGTEKNSPLHF.

This rearrangement joins TRBV20-1 to TRBJ1-5; no reliable D call. The CDR3 consists of 14 residues. Germline V gene sequence: CDR1 DFQATT, CDR2 SNEGSKA (reference sequence). Trimming took 3 bases from V and 0 from J, leaving 9 bases between them. The CDR3, as DNA: TGCAGTGCTAGTGTCGGAGATAGCAATCAGCCCCAGCATTTT. Translating gives CSASVGDSNQPQHF.

V is TRBV4-1 and J is TRBJ2-1; 12 bases match TRBD2. V lost 2 bases, J lost 8 bases, and 16 bases stayed unmatched. CDR1 is MGHRA, CDR2 YSYEKL, per germline. CDR3 length: 19 amino acids. Here the CDR3 reads CASSQIRATSGGQLDEQFF. As DNA, the CDR3 is TGCGCCAGCAGCCAAATCCGTGCGACTAGCGGGGGCCAGTTGGATGAGCAGTTCTTC.

The genes are TRBV6-5 and TRBJ1-5, with D perhaps TRBD1 (5 bases). In germline, CDR1 is MNHEY, CDR2 SVGAGI. This CDR3 is 12 amino acids long. Trimming stripped 8 bases from V and 3 bases from J, with 8 bases between. The CDR3 coding sequence is TGTGCCAGCCAGGGCCCCAATCAGCCCCAGCATTTT. Translating it yields CASQGPNQPQHF.

The rearrangement joins TRBV18 to TRBJ2-7; 8 nucleotides line up with TRBD2. V gave up 0 bases and J gave up 5 bases; unmatched junction bases: 0. The CDR3 loop spans 13 amino acids. The V gene's germline CDR1 is KGHSH and CDR2 LQKENI. The CDR3 sequence is CASSPPRGDEQYF. CDR3 DNA: TGTGCCAGCTCACCACCGCGGGGGGACGAGCAGTACTTC. Together with reference TRBV18 and TRBJ2-7, the CDR3 gives the full variable domain: NAGVMQNPRHLVRRRGQEARLRCSPMKGHSHVYWYRQLPEEGLKFMVYLQKENIIDESGMPKERFSAEFPKEGPSILRIQQVVRGDSAAYFCASSPPRGDEQYFGPGTRLTVT.

The chain links TRBV12-5 to TRBJ2-7; 7 bases match TRBD1. The V segment lost 1 base and the J segment 3 bases; nucleotides outside the gene matches: 6. Germline V CDR1 and CDR2: LGHNT, FRNRAP. The CDR3 spans 15 residues. This CDR3 reads CASGLATGHIYEQYF. The CDR3 DNA reads TGTGCTAGTGGTTTGGCGACAGGGCACATCTACGAGCAGTACTTC.

V and J are TRBV5-1 and TRBJ2-7, with 7 bases aligning to TRBD1. The ends lost 5 bases at V and 1 base at J; junction bases unmatched: 6. CDR1 SGHRS and CDR2 YFSETQ come from the germline V gene. CDR3 size: 14 residues. The CDR3: CASSTGTESYEQYF. The DNA for the CDR3 is TGCGCCAGCAGTACAGGGACAGAGTCCTACGAGCAGTACTTC.

The CDR3 is CSASASGSYRELFF. CDR3 nucleotides: TGCAGTGCTAGTGCTAGCGGGTCTTACCGGGAGCTGTTTTTT. The chain is built from TRBV20-1 and TRBJ2-2, with 8 bases lining up with TRBD2. This CDR3 spans 14 amino acids. Trimming cost V 3 bases and J 9 bases; bases outside gene matches: 9. Germline V gene lookup returns CDR1 DFQATT and CDR2 SNEGSKA (reference sequence).

This clone was seen just once. The CDR3 bases are TGCGCCAGCGGCACAACACAGGGTGGAAGGGATACGCAGTATTTT. Its protein product is CASGTTQGGRDTQYF. The genes are TRBV5-1 and TRBJ2-3, with TRBD1 as a possible D gene (6 bases). This CDR3 is 15 amino acids long. Germline loops: CDR1 SGHRS, CDR2 YFSETQ. Trimming left V 7 bases short and J 6 bases short, with 21 bases between.

V usage is TRBV5-4 and J usage is TRBJ1-1; D not certain. The CDR3 extends over 13 amino acids. V was trimmed by 0 bases and J by 4 bases, leaving 7 bases between them. Per germline, CDR1 SGHNT and CDR2 YYREEE (reference sequence). The chain's CDR3 is CASSLGGSTEAFF. CDR3 nucleotides: TGTGCCAGCAGCTTGGGGGGTTCCACTGAAGCTTTCTTT.

The CDR3 protein is CASQDSLKGNQPQHF. Written as DNA, the CDR3 is TGTGCCAGCCAGGACAGTCTAAAGGGTAATCAGCCCCAGCATTTT. The V gene is TRBV7-9, the J gene TRBJ1-5; maybe TRBD1 (6 bases). The CDR3 is made up of 15 amino acids. Germline CDR1 is SEHNR and CDR2 is FQNEAQ (reference sequence). Between the trimmed V and J ends, which lost 8 bases and 4 bases, there was a span of 18 bases.

Concerning this clone itself: The sample contains more than one DNA sequence encoding this CDR3. The chain carries TRBV6-5 and TRBJ2-3; D gene ambiguous. CDR1 MNHEY and CDR2 SVGAGI come from the germline V gene. The length of the CDR3 is 13 residues. Trimming stripped 1 base from V and 1 base from J, with 3 bases between. DNA for the CDR3: TGTGCCAGCAGTTACTTGGGCACAGATACGCAGTATTTT. This encodes CASSYLGTDTQYF.

This chain joins TRBV6-5 and TRBJ1-1; D is perhaps TRBD1 (6 bases). Germline loops: CDR1 MNHEY, CDR2 SVGAGI. The CDR3 has 14 residues. Trimming removed 5 bases from V and 4 bases from J, with 14 bases in between. The DNA for the CDR3 is TGTGCCAGCAGTCAGCTACGAGGGGGCACTGAAGCTTTCTTT. Residues: CASSQLRGGTEAFF.